One T cell receptor beta chain is described in this entry. Its antigen remains unidentified. Distinct nucleotide sequences in the sample also encode this CDR3. This sample was taken from a study of Ad26.COV2.S vaccination and SARS-CoV-2 variants. Study findings and constraints: Reported post-vaccination CD8+ and CD4+ T cell responses to spike showed substantial breadth.

The treatment is: 15 to 20 received Ad26.COV2.S at low or high dose, single or two shots; several received placebo; per-sample allocation not given. Vaccine and placebo recipients were sampled on day 63 after the first injection. Wuhan-strain SARS-CoV-2 spike was expressed by the Ad26 vector that made up the vaccine. Profiled with immunoSEQ multiplex PCR; TCRdb holds only in-frame clones, not every one. This sample has approximately 300,000 clones, with 85% found just once. CDR1 and CDR2 (germline): MGHRA, YSYEKL. Germline trimming cut 0 bases from V and 0 bases from J; bases unmatched to any gene: 1. The CDR3 contains 15 residues.

The starting material was peripheral blood, obtained in a trial of Ad26.COV2.S vaccine versus placebo. The sequence was obtained from a person aged 18-60 years who received the Ad26.COV2.S COVID-19 vaccine or a placebo. V and J are TRBV4-1 and TRBJ1-1; TRBD1 matches 7 bases. CDR3 sequence (DNA): TGCGCCAGCAGCCAAGAGGGACAGCTGAACACTGAAGCTTTCTTT. Protein product: CASSQEGQLNTEAFF.